The 9 T cell receptor beta chains given below trace back to one sample, sequenced in a study of regulatory T cells in long-lasting Graves disease. According to the study, TCR beta libraries were built with iRepertoire HTBI primers and CDR3-region Arm-PCR. TCRdb called the multiplex PCR reads again in MiXCR, with one record for every CDR3 protein. This sample has roughly 470,000 distinct CDR3 sequences, with roughly 20% found just once. Time point denoted: persistent/refractory GD, antithyroid drugs over 5 years with positive TRAb. From RNA extracted from PBMCs, the TCR library was made. The material was peripheral blood mononuclear cells (PBMCs), obtained when the disease was refractory, from a patient treated with antithyroid drugs. Every receptor here comes from a female donor with Graves disease.

This clonotype was detected only a few times. The CDR3 bases are TGTGCCACCAGTGATTTAGTGGGCGGGGAGCTGTTTTTT. Translation: CATSDLVGGELFF. The chain links TRBV24-1 to TRBJ2-2; D unresolved. The CDR3 has 13 residues. CDR1 KGHDR and CDR2 SFDVKD come from the germline V gene. The germline V and J ends were trimmed by 1 base and 7 bases, with 6 bases remaining between them.

The J gene is TRBJ2-4, the V gene TRBV7-3; 7 bases map to TRBD1. Germline V gene lookup returns CDR1 SGHTA and CDR2 FQGTGA. The CDR3 loop spans 13 amino acids. The V and J ends lost 5 bases and 12 bases, in that order; junction bases with no gene match: 10. CDR3 loop: CASSASPGQPQYF. CDR3 nucleotides: TGTGCCAGCAGCGCCTCCCCGGGACAGCCTCAGTACTTC.

The gene calls are TRBV6-5 and TRBJ2-5; the D is unclear. This CDR3 contains 15 residues. Germline loops: CDR1 MNHEY, CDR2 SVGAGI. Trimming took 0 bases from V and 1 from J, leaving 9 bases between them. CDR3 bases: TGTGCCAGCAGTTACTCTGCTGGAATCCAAGAGACCCAGTACTTC. Protein: CASSYSAGIQETQYF.

The gene calls are TRBV14 and TRBJ2-5, with D hard to call. Germline loops: CDR1 SGHDN, CDR2 FVKESK. V lost 4 bases, J lost 4 bases, and 16 bases lay in between. The CDR3 consists of 15 residues. The CDR3 sequence: CASSRRFLPGETQYF. Written as DNA, the CDR3 is TGTGCCAGCAGCCGGCGATTCCTCCCGGGAGAGACCCAGTACTTC.

This clonotype appeared a single time. V gene TRBV19 combines with J gene TRBJ2-7, with TRBD2 matching over 11 bases. There are 17 residues in the CDR3. V trimming: 5 bases; J trimming: 5 bases; junction bases outside the gene matches: 14. Germline V gene lookup returns CDR1 LNHDA and CDR2 SQIVND (reference sequence). This chain's CDR3 is CASSWGPASGRRNEQYF. The CDR3 DNA reads as TGTGCCAGTAGTTGGGGGCCCGCTAGCGGGAGGAGGAACGAGCAGTACTTC.

This clonotype appeared a few times. The chain has TRBV7-3 and TRBJ2-7, with D maybe TRBD1 (5 bases). CDR1 and CDR2 (germline): SGHTA, FQGTGA. The V end lost 2 bases, the J end lost 7 bases, and 12 bases lay between the germline ends. CDR3 length: 13 residues. Here the CDR3 reads CASSLFVGREQYF. The CDR3 DNA is TGTGCCAGCAGCTTATTTGTGGGGCGGGAGCAGTACTTC.

In its sample, this clonotype was seen many times. CDR3 residues: CASSPPGATTGELFF. Here the CDR3 DNA reads TGTGCCAGCAGCCCCCCGGGGGCGACCACCGGGGAGCTGTTTTTT. The genes are TRBV6-1 and TRBJ2-2; D tentatively reads TRBD1 or TRBD2 (6 bases each). The CDR3 has 15 amino acids. Germline CDR1 is MNHNS and CDR2 is SASEGT. V was cut by 6 bases and J by 4 bases, with 15 bases left in between.

The V call is TRBV6-1, the J call TRBJ1-5; 7 bases align to TRBD1. Trimming took 7 bases from V and 1 from J; bases not matched to a gene: 10. The CDR3 totals 16 residues. The germline V gene encodes CDR1 MNHNS and CDR2 SASEGT. The CDR3 bases are TGTGCCAGCACCTGGAGGATGACAGGGAGCAATCAGCCCCAGCATTTT. Translating it yields CASTWRMTGSNQPQHF.

The genes are TRBV5-1 and TRBJ1-2, with D unclear. Trimming took off 0 bases at V and 2 bases at J, with 11 bases between the two ends. The CDR3 runs 15 residues. Germline-derived CDR1 and CDR2 are SGHRS and YFSETQ. The CDR3 sequence: CASSLESATNYGYTF. The DNA for the CDR3 is TGCGCCAGCAGCTTGGAGTCAGCTACGAACTATGGCTACACCTTC.